These T cell receptor beta chains were read from a single sample in a study of identical twins' blood T cells. MiXCR, applied by TCRdb to the 5' RACE reads, yields one record per CDR3 protein. Of 350,000 to 400,000 distinct CDR3 sequences listed, more than 25% are singletons. What was sequenced was PBMCs. Receptor source: a woman aged 18-55 years in good health. CDR3s include the opening cysteine and the closing phenylalanine or tryptophan. Fields, in order: V gene, CDR3 length, CDR3 protein.

TRBV20-1	14	CSAREGARNQPQHF
TRBV3-1	16	CASSPWTVSSYNEQFF
TRBV20-1	18	CSASHPGLARPSYNEQFF
TRBV5-1	13	CTSSLGGTGELFF
TRBV20-1	16	CSAQGGDTSSYNEQFF
TRBV18	18	CASSPKQGARATNEKLFF
TRBV7-9	16	CASSLAQGGGTDTQYF
TRBV19	13	CASSLGTANTIYF
TRBV19	16	CASSPWTGGPNYGYTF
TRBV20-1	15	CSARPDRASGNTIYF
TRBV28	11	CASSAQETQYF
TRBV20-1	13	CSAHQGAIQPQHF
TRBV30	11	CAWSWGGEQYF
TRBV20-1	12	CSATGPNTEAFF
TRBV7-2	14	CASSGQASGTEAFF
TRBV5-4	16	CASSERERANTGELFF
TRBV6-5	14	CASRTGRQNTEAFF
TRBV21-1	17	CASSKWEQLPNTGELFF
TRBV5-1	15	CASSLGQIDTGELFF
TRBV20-1	13	CSASKGANTEAFF
TRBV11-2	13	CASSLTEGAEQFF
TRBV18	14	CASTYREATGELFF
TRBV20-1	13	CSAAPSVNTEAFF
TRBV5-1	14	CASTPFGGGEKLFF
TRBV6-1	14	CASSRISGDYGYTF
TRBV10-3	15	CTISEREIRGGELFF
TRBV6-5	14	CASMKDRGDYEQYF
TRBV20-1	14	CSAISGGAIDTQYF
TRBV11-3	13	CASSPTEDDGYTF
TRBV27	15	CASSLLGTGFDEQFF
TRBV28	14	CASSLEQATGELFF
TRBV7-9	13	CASSLAMGNEAFF
TRBV5-1	13	CASSLGVAGELFF
TRBV20-1	13	CSARSPNTGELFF
TRBV4-2	18	CASSQDDGWASGSDTQYF
TRBV12-3/TRBV12-4	16	CASSSPMRVGGDIQYF
TRBV20-1	13	CSARRDSREEQFF